This T cell receptor beta chain appears in the sequencing data of a study of shared clonotypes between healthy human individuals. The study, taken as a whole, reports: Estimated richness was generally greater in naive than memory subsets. Among non-shared clonotypes, generation probabilities were lower than among those shared by all four donors.

Naivety among CD8 cells was defined by CD45RO negativity and positive CCR7 selection, thereby excluding terminally differentiated effector memory CD45RA+ cells. Points on this clone: Its antigen is not identified.

Assay execution proceeded at the deep level. TCRdb's table, derived via immunoSEQ multiplex PCR, lists solely in-frame clones and lacks some. The sample holds about 2.2 million clones; 85% to 95% are singletons and the top ten take around 1.7%. This CDR3 comprises 16 residues. The V and J ends lost 3 bases and 8 bases respectively, with 22 bases between them. Germline V gives CDR1 LNHNV, CDR2 YYDKDF (reference sequence). The material sequenced was naive CD8+ T cells from PBMCs. The chain links TRBV15 to TRBJ1-2; D perhaps matches TRBD1 (6 bases). The TCR was taken from a man between 18 and 29 years old in good health. Some clones in this sample may be carry-over from other donors' samples. The CDR3 sequence: CATSRARPGAVGGYTF. The CDR3 region has the DNA TGTGCCACCAGCAGGGCTCGGCCAGGGGCGGTTGGGGGCTACACCTTC. Full variable domain (rest looked up from reference TRBV15 and TRBJ1-2): DAMVIQNPRYQVTQFGKPVTLSCSQTLNHNVMYWYQQKSSQAPKLLFHYYDKDFNNEADTPDNFQSRRPNTSFCFLDIRSPGLGDTAMYLCATSRARPGAVGGYTFGSGTRLTVV.